The next 29 T cell receptor beta chains were all read from a single sample in a study of T cells after yellow fever vaccination. TCRdb recomputed calls from the 5' RACE reads with MiXCR, one row per CDR3 protein. The sample has 250,000 to 350,000 distinct CDR3 sequences, about 6.9% seen once. Sequencing used PBMCs, obtained around 45 days after the first yellow fever vaccination. Receptors originate from a man aged 18 to 30 who received the YFV17D yellow fever vaccine.

This clonotype was detected a few times. The chain couples TRBV6-5 to TRBJ1-5; D unclear. This CDR3 region has 13 residues. V was cut by 6 bases and J by 7 bases, with 13 bases left in between. Germline-derived CDR1 and CDR2 are MNHEY and SVGAGI. CDR3 in DNA: TGTGCCAGCAGCCCCCTAATCGGACAGCCCCAGCATTTT. This translates into CASSPLIGQPQHF.

This clonotype showed up many times. As DNA, the CDR3 is TGTGCCAGCCTACAGGGGGGCTCCTACAATGAGCAGTTCTTC. As protein: CASLQGGSYNEQFF. The chain recombines TRBV28 with TRBJ2-1, with 8 bases aligning to TRBD1. CDR1 MDHEN and CDR2 SYDVKM come from the germline V gene. There are 14 residues in the CDR3. The V segment lost 8 bases and the J segment 0 bases; nucleotides outside the gene matches: 3.

This clonotype was observed a handful of times. The chain's CDR3 is CASSYGTTGKPLHF. The CDR3, as DNA: TGTGCCAGCAGTTATGGGACAACCGGTAAACCCCTCCACTTT. This chain connects TRBV6-5 to TRBJ1-6, with D tentatively TRBD1 (6 bases). The CDR3 sequence is 14 residues long. CDR1 and CDR2 from the germline V gene are MNHEY and SVGAGI. Trimming shortened V by 3 bases and J by 12 bases, and 15 bases separated the two germline ends.

A note on this clonotype: The germline gene is not matched at one end of the junction; a read error may be the cause. V is TRBV5-6 and J is TRBJ2-1; TRBD1 is a possible D gene (6 bases). The CDR3 extends over 12 amino acids. Germline V CDR1 and CDR2: SGHDT, YYEEEE. CDR3 sequence: CASSLSRGEQIF. For the CDR3, the DNA is TGTGCCAGCAGCTTAAGCAGGGGTGAGCAGATCTTC.

This clonotype was detected only a few times. The chain has TRBV7-2 and TRBJ2-7; tentative D call: TRBD1 (6 bases). The CDR3 totals 11 residues. V was shortened by 4 bases and J by 12 bases, with 13 bases between the two germline ends. Germline V gene sequence: CDR1 SGHTA, CDR2 FQGNSA. The CDR3 region is CASSSGQSRYF. CDR3 sequence (DNA): TGTGCCAGCAGCTCAGGACAGAGCCGGTACTTC.

Many counts were recorded for this clonotype. The V gene is TRBV5-1, the J gene TRBJ2-3, with 8 bases that match TRBD2. Germline CDR1 is SGHRS and CDR2 is YFSETQ. J gave up 2 bases and V 0 bases, and 11 bases lay outside the gene matches. The CDR3 is 18 amino acids. The CDR3 protein is CASSLVGVFGGDTDTQYF. The CDR3 DNA sequence: TGCGCCAGCAGCTTGGTCGGGGTCTTCGGGGGGGACACAGATACGCAGTATTTT. Supplemented by reference TRBV5-1 and TRBJ2-3, the full variable domain reads KAGVTQTPRYLIKTRGQQVTLSCSPISGHRSVSWYQQTPGQGLQFLFEYFSETQRNKGNFPGRFSGRQFSNSRSEMNVSTLELGDSALYLCASSLVGVFGGDTDTQYFGPGTRLTVL.

This clonotype was picked up a small number of times. The chain is built from TRBV3-1 and TRBJ2-3; 12 bases agree with TRBD2. The germline CDR1 and CDR2 sequences are LGHDT and YNNKEL (reference sequence). The trim removed 5 bases at V and 3 bases at J, leaving 15 bases unmatched. The CDR3 sequence is 19 residues long. CDR3: CASSILAGGPGIITDTQYF. CDR3 nucleotide sequence: TGTGCCAGCAGCATTCTAGCGGGGGGGCCAGGCATTATAACAGATACGCAGTATTTT.

V usage is TRBV7-9 and J usage is TRBJ2-7; D unresolved. Germline CDR1 and CDR2: SEHNR and FQNEAQ (reference sequence). The CDR3 totals 12 residues. Trimming pared 1 base from V and 4 bases from J, leaving 5 bases between. CDR3 in amino acids: CASSLVGYEQYV. CDR3 coding DNA: TGTGCCAGCAGCTTAGTCGGTTACGAGCAGTACGTC.

This clonotype was picked up a small number of times. The chain carries TRBV5-4 and TRBJ1-6; no definite D call. Germline V gene sequence: CDR1 SGHNT, CDR2 YYREEE (reference sequence). The CDR3 is 15 amino acids. The ends were cut back, 0 bases at V and 10 bases at J, with 14 bases in the middle. DNA for the CDR3: TGTGCCAGCAGCTTGGGGATCGGGCAGGAGTCACCCCTCCACTTT. This translates into CASSLGIGQESPLHF.

This clonotype was seen repeatedly, ten times or more. The chain links TRBV11-1 to TRBJ2-7; TRBD1 is a possible D gene (6 bases). CDR3 size: 14 residues. The germline V gene has CDR1 SGHAT and CDR2 FQDESV (reference sequence). The germline V and J ends were trimmed by 3 bases and 7 bases, with 16 bases remaining between them. This chain's CDR3 is CASSLDSSFREQYV. DNA for the CDR3: TGTGCCAGCAGCTTGGACAGTTCCTTTAGGGAGCAGTACGTC.

This clonotype turned up a few times. This chain connects TRBV6-1 to TRBJ2-3, with D maybe TRBD1 (6 bases). Looked up from germline, CDR1 is MNHNS and CDR2 is SASEGT. The V end lost 6 bases, the J end lost 2 bases, and 18 bases lay between the germline ends. The CDR3 loop spans 16 amino acids. The CDR3 loop is CASSRLPGQDTDTQYF. The CDR3 region has the DNA TGTGCCAGCAGCCGCCTCCCGGGACAAGACACAGATACGCAGTATTTT.

This clonotype was seen a few times. The chain uses TRBV4-3 and TRBJ2-1; D assignment may be TRBD1 or TRBD2 (5 bases each). The CDR3 extends over 16 amino acids. The germline gives CDR1 LGHNA, CDR2 YSLEER. Trimming left V 1 base short and J 5 bases short, with 15 bases between. The CDR3 loop is CASSQAGTRLHNEQFF. The CDR3 region has the DNA TGCGCCAGCAGCCAAGCCGGGACGCGTCTTCACAATGAGCAGTTCTTC.

This clonotype has a handful of counts. J is TRBJ1-6 and V is TRBV20-1, with D maybe TRBD1 (6 bases). CDR1 is DFQATT and CDR2 is SNEGSKA in the germline V gene (reference sequence). The CDR3 is made up of 14 amino acids. Between the trimmed V and J ends, which lost 3 bases and 8 bases, there was a span of 14 bases. In nucleotides, the CDR3 is TGCAGTGCTAGGGTAACAGGGATGGATTCACCCCTCCACTTT. Translation gives CSARVTGMDSPLHF.

This clonotype was seen repeatedly, ten times or more. The chain combines TRBV7-9 with TRBJ2-5; the D gene is possibly TRBD1 (6 bases). CDR3 size: 13 residues. Germline V gene data show CDR1 as SEHNR and CDR2 as FQNEAQ (reference sequence). V was trimmed by 4 bases and J by 5 bases, leaving 11 bases between them. The CDR3 here is CASSSPGAETQYF. The CDR3 DNA reads as TGTGCCAGCAGCTCCCCAGGGGCGGAGACCCAGTACTTC.

There are a few counts of this clonotype. This chain joins TRBV19 and TRBJ1-1; D is uncertain. The length of the CDR3 is 13 residues. The ends were cut back, 3 bases at V and 11 bases at J, with 16 bases in the middle. Germline assignment: CDR1 LNHDA and CDR2 SQIVND (reference sequence). The CDR3 sequence: CASSIGERGVAFF. CDR3 DNA: TGTGCCAGTAGTATCGGAGAGAGAGGAGTGGCTTTCTTT.

This clonotype was found a few times. The V call is TRBV12-3 or TRBV12-4, the J call TRBJ2-6; either TRBD1 or TRBD2 may supply D (5 bases each). V gave up 8 bases and J gave up 0 bases, with 14 bases separating them. The CDR3 runs to 16 residues. The CDR3: CASGEGTISGANVLTF. The CDR3 coding sequence is TGTGCCAGCGGTGAGGGGACCATCTCTGGGGCCAACGTCCTGACTTTC.

This clonotype occurred a few times. CDR3 bases: TGTGCCAGCAGCTTCACAGGGGCCCTCGGAGAGACCCAGTACTTC. This translates into CASSFTGALGETQYF. The chain joins TRBV5-4 to TRBJ2-5; 7 bases match TRBD1. The germline V gene encodes CDR1 SGHNT and CDR2 YYREEE (reference sequence). The CDR3 has 15 amino acids. V trimming: 2 bases; J trimming: 4 bases; junction bases outside the gene matches: 8.

The table lists this clonotype with a few counts. The CDR3 DNA reads TGTGCCAGCAGTGAGCAGCGGGGTTACAATGAGCAGTTCTTC. This translates into CASSEQRGYNEQFF. V and J are TRBV25-1 and TRBJ2-1; TRBD2 agrees at 7 bases. After removal of 3 bases from V and 4 bases from J, the junction contained 3 bases not matched to a gene. Per germline, CDR1 MGHDK and CDR2 SYGVNS. The CDR3 covers 14 residues.

This clonotype was found a few times. V gene TRBV19 combines with J gene TRBJ1-1; weak D call: TRBD1 (5 bases). Trimming took 7 bases from V and 2 from J, leaving 14 bases between them. The CDR3 runs 14 residues. CDR1 is LNHDA and CDR2 is SQIVND in the germline V gene (reference sequence). For the CDR3, the DNA is TGTGCCAGTACCCTCGGGCAGGGTAACACTGAAGCTTTCTTT. Its protein product is CASTLGQGNTEAFF.

This chain uses TRBV5-1 with TRBJ2-5; tentative D call: TRBD1 (5 bases). Germline CDR1 SGHRS, CDR2 YFSETQ. Trimming stripped 5 bases from V and 2 bases from J, with 19 bases between. This CDR3 comprises 16 residues. CDR3: CASSWGRTGAQETQYF. The CDR3 DNA reads as TGCGCCAGCAGTTGGGGCAGGACCGGAGCTCAAGAGACCCAGTACTTC. The full variable domain, completed using reference TRBV5-1 and TRBJ2-5, is KAGVTQTPRYLIKTRGQQVTLSCSPISGHRSVSWYQQTPGQGLQFLFEYFSETQRNKGNFPGRFSGRQFSNSRSEMNVSTLELGDSALYLCASSWGRTGAQETQYFGPGTRLLVL.

The rearrangement joins TRBV7-2 to TRBJ2-5, with D tentatively TRBD2 (6 bases). The germline CDR1 and CDR2 sequences are SGHTA and FQGNSA. The CDR3 covers 14 residues. V was cut by 3 bases and J by 3 bases, with 11 bases left in between. DNA of the CDR3: TGTGCCAGCAGCTTGGGACTCATGGAAGAGACCCAGTACTTC. This codes for CASSLGLMEETQYF.

The chain carries TRBV4-1 and TRBJ2-3; weak D call: TRBD1 (5 bases). Germline-derived CDR1 and CDR2 are MGHRA and YSYEKL. CDR3 length equals 13 residues. Deletions cut 1 base from V and 9 bases from J, with 11 bases between. CDR3 residues: CASSQAGYGTQYF. The CDR3 coding sequence is TGCGCCAGCAGCCAAGCAGGGTACGGGACGCAGTATTTT.

This clonotype occurred a few times. This rearrangement joins TRBV9 to TRBJ2-2, with D perhaps being TRBD1 or TRBD2 (6 bases each). Trimming took off 0 bases at V and 4 bases at J, with 10 bases between the two ends. Germline loops: CDR1 SGDLS, CDR2 YYNGEE. This CDR3 is built from 15 residues. The DNA for the CDR3 is TGTGCCAGCAGCGTAGAGGGGGGAGGCACCGGGGAGCTGTTTTTT. Amino acids: CASSVEGGGTGELFF.

The chain carries TRBV20-1 and TRBJ1-1; D unclear. There are 14 residues in the CDR3. The germline CDR1 and CDR2 sequences are DFQATT and SNEGSKA (reference sequence). The CDR3 region has the DNA TGCAGGGCCCGCTCATTCGGGAATTACGCTGAAGCTTTCTTT. It yields the protein CRARSFGNYAEAFF.

The rearrangement joins TRBV7-2 to TRBJ2-5; D might be TRBD1 (6 bases). This CDR3 region has 13 residues. The germline CDR1 and CDR2 sequences are SGHTA and FQGNSA. V was clipped by 5 bases and J by 7 bases, with 14 bases between them. The CDR3 region is CASSPRTDATQYF. Written as DNA, the CDR3 is TGTGCCAGCAGCCCACGGACAGACGCGACCCAGTACTTC.

This clonotype was counted only a few times. The CDR3 sequence: CASFPSLRAGVNQETQYF. For the CDR3, the DNA is TGTGCCAGCTTCCCCTCCCTCCGGGCAGGGGTAAACCAAGAGACCCAGTACTTC. The genes are TRBV11-2 and TRBJ2-5; weak D call: TRBD1 (6 bases). V lost 8 bases and J 0 bases, leaving 25 bases between the germline ends. The CDR3 contains 18 residues. Germline CDR1 reads SGHAT; CDR2 reads FQNNGV.

This clonotype has more than one count but fewer than ten. V and J are TRBV5-4 and TRBJ1-1, with 7 bases lining up with TRBD1. The germline gives CDR1 SGHNT, CDR2 YYREEE (reference sequence). The CDR3 contains 15 residues. The V gene end was trimmed by 0 bases and the J gene end by 1 base; junction bases not matched to a gene: 3. CDR3 sequence reads: CASSLASGGNTEAFF. The CDR3 DNA follows: TGTGCCAGCAGCTTGGCGTCAGGGGGGAACACTGAAGCTTTCTTT.

This clonotype was observed a handful of times. V is TRBV15 and J is TRBJ2-5; no reliable D call. The CDR3 consists of 16 residues. With 0 bases removed from V and 5 bases from J, the gap between germline ends came to 16 bases. Germline V lookup: CDR1 LNHNV, CDR2 YYDKDF (reference sequence). This CDR3 reads CATSRDPAGGRETQYF. The DNA for the CDR3 is TGTGCCACCAGCAGAGATCCGGCCGGCGGCAGGGAGACCCAGTACTTC.

In DNA form, the CDR3 reads TGTGCCAGCAGCTTCCACGGTCCCACTGAAGCTTTCTTT. This codes for CASSFHGPTEAFF. The chain recombines TRBV7-9 with TRBJ1-1; D is unclear. Germline CDR1 reads SEHNR; CDR2 reads FQNEAQ (reference sequence). There are 13 residues in the CDR3. Trimming removed 3 bases at V and 4 bases at J, with 9 bases between.